A single sample gave rise to the 4 T cell receptor beta chains below, sequenced in a study of T cell clonotyping in hematopoietic cell transplantation. Generated by immunoSEQ multiplex PCR, the TCRdb table keeps only in-frame clones and is missing some. This sample has over 6,500 clones, with 37% found just once. The material was peripheral blood mononuclear cells, obtained 30 days after allogeneic stem cell transplant. Receptor source: a female patient aged 60 to 70 who had an allogeneic stem cell transplant, so the T cells may come from the graft donor. Some clones in this sample may be carry-over from other donors' samples.

The chain combines TRBV30 with TRBJ1-1, with a weak D call TRBD1 (5 bases). This CDR3 has 14 amino acids. The ends were cut back, 0 bases at V and 6 bases at J, with 14 bases in the middle. Per the germline V gene, CDR1 is GTSNPN and CDR2 is SVGIG (reference sequence). The CDR3 DNA reads as TGTGCCTGGAGTGTTCGTGCTTCGGGGGCTGAAGCTTTCTTT. This translates into CAWSVRASGAEAFF.

The chain employs TRBV6-1 and TRBJ1-5; D is ambiguous. Trimming left V 11 bases short and J 0 bases short, with 8 bases between. The CDR3 is 12 residues long. Germline CDR1 is MNHNS and CDR2 is SASEGT. DNA of the CDR3: TGTGCCTCCCGAGATAGCAATCAGCCCCAGCATTTT. It specifies CASRDSNQPQHF.

The rearrangement uses TRBV30 and TRBJ2-4, with TRBD2 as a possible D gene (6 bases). Trimming removed 4 bases from V and 7 bases from J, with 11 bases in between. Germline V gene lookup returns CDR1 GTSNPN and CDR2 SVGIG (reference sequence). There are 12 residues in the CDR3. The chain's CDR3 is CAWIGSRNIQYF. CDR3 coding DNA: TGTGCCTGGATCGGGAGCAGGAACATTCAGTACTTC. The full variable domain, rest sourced from reference TRBV30 and TRBJ2-4, is SQTIHQWPATLVQPVGSPLSLECTVEGTSNPNLYWYRQAAGRGLQLLFYSVGIGQISSEVPQNLSASRPQDRQFILSSKKLLLSDSGFYLCAWIGSRNIQYFGAGTRLSVL.

This chain connects TRBV30 to TRBJ1-2; D perhaps matches TRBD1 (6 bases). The V and J ends lost 4 bases and 5 bases respectively, with 20 bases between them. The germline gives CDR1 GTSNPN, CDR2 SVGIG (reference sequence). The CDR3 totals 15 residues. The CDR3 here is CAWTYAGAGAYGYTF. CDR3 coding DNA: TGTGCCTGGACTTACGCAGGGGCAGGGGCGTATGGCTACACCTTC. Looking up the rest from reference TRBV30 and TRBJ1-2 gives the full variable domain: SQTIHQWPATLVQPVGSPLSLECTVEGTSNPNLYWYRQAAGRGLQLLFYSVGIGQISSEVPQNLSASRPQDRQFILSSKKLLLSDSGFYLCAWTYAGAGAYGYTFGSGTRLTVV.